This T cell receptor beta chain comes out of a study of blood T cell repertoires in COVID-19. Study overall: The origin of the acute and convalescent COVID-19 samples was the United States, Italy and Spain.

The assay was immunoSEQ multiplex PCR, and TCRdb's table has in-frame clones only and misses some. The table shows some 150,000 clones, with about 83% occurring only once. CDR3 size: 16 residues. Germline CDR1 reads SGHTA; CDR2 reads FQGTGA. Trimming at V came to 0 bases and at J to 7 bases, leaving 8 bases not matched to a gene. The material sequenced was PBMCs or T cells enriched from blood (not recorded which). The sequence came from a woman aged 45-59 years in a cohort exposed to, infected with or recovered from COVID-19 (not recorded which). The V call is TRBV7-3, the J call TRBJ2-1; 8 bases align to TRBD2. The CDR3 coding sequence is TGTGCCAGCAGCTTAACTCCAATAGCGGGGACTAATGAGCAGTTCTTC. Translation: CASSLTPIAGTNEQFF.